This entry is about one TCR beta chain. No antigen is known for it. Per-base qualities were not stored, and no clone one base away is much larger. The record originates from a study of T cell responses to AZD1222 COVID-19 vaccine listed by TCRdb under 2021. Some background on the complete study: TCR sequencing covered fewer than 250 trial participants: about 210 given two doses of AZD1222 and approximately 25 given two doses of MenACWY control vaccine. Trial participants were enrolled into age subgroups of 18-55, 56-69 and 70-plus years, which contained roughly 150, 30 and 60 TCR-sequenced participants, respectively.

The CDR3 regions of human TCRbeta chains were analyzed by immunosequencing. In the authors' own workflow: Repertoire TCRs were matched against a reference library of SARS-CoV-2-specific TCRs generated with the MIRA antigen-specificity platform. Breadth was defined as the fraction of unique TCRs that were SARS-CoV-2-associated, and depth was defined as the fraction of total T cells that were SARS-CoV-2-associated. Using the MIRA data, every spike-specific TCR was mapped to the spike region that the TCR reacted to and assigned to either a CD4 or a CD8 class. Log10-transformed breadth and depth values were compared by one-way ANOVA with Sidak's multiple comparisons tests. TCRdb mirrors the immuneACCESS table, restricted to in-frame sequences. Some clones are absent from its copies; in checked studies, under half trace to an unresolved V gene, and the reason for the others is unknown. The DNA gave D and trimming, while V, J and clone size come from that table. This sample comprises over 110,000 clones, about 91% of them detected only once. Over 8.5% of the sample is taken by the ten largest.

The time point label for this specimen denotes: about 28 days (+/-7) after the second vaccine dose. AZD1222 recipients with second doses at about 4 weeks or about 12 weeks were pooled, because spike-specific TCR depth and breadth did not differ between schedules. Vaccinee samples came from UK trials COV001 and COV002, including a single-blind randomized controlled phase 2/3 trial of AZD1222 (ChAdOx1 nCoV-19) in healthy adults. For TCRbeta chain sequencing, PBMC samples from trial participants were taken at day 0 and at day 28 after the second dose. CDR1 MDHEN and CDR2 SYDVKM were looked up in the germline V gene. The CDR3 contains 16 residues, cysteine and phenylalanine counted. CDR3 DNA is the only sequence kept; it has 48 bases, read in frame from the first base. The V and J ends are trimmed by 5 bases and 2 bases, leaving 16 bases between them. Paper-wide results and their limitations: Vaccine-associated CD4 TCRs spanned the whole spike protein, with dominant responses in regions 160-218 and 743-854. The 56-69-year group was small, and its depth increase did not reach significance, likely because of low power. No day 14 peak-response samples were available, so repertoires were characterized only after the peak T cell response. Participants were mostly white British, with more females than males. The authors suggested clonal diversity may have been underestimated. Reportedly, close to half of the unique spike-specific TCRs recognized epitopes lying outside the regions that are mutated in the B.1.351 and B.1.1.7 variants. A significant rise in spike-specific TCR breadth and depth was observed after two AZD1222 doses relative to day 0 and relative to MenACWY recipients. Conclusions about previously exposed vaccinees are limited, since just 6 or 7 AZD1222 recipients were seropositive for SARS-CoV-2 at baseline.

Recombination linked TRBV28 to TRBJ1-5, with TRBD1 as a weak D call on 6 bases. Sample: peripheral blood, taken 28 days after the second AZD1222 dose. The clonotype was recovered from an adult who received the AZD1222 COVID-19 vaccine. The CDR3 amino acid sequence is: CASSQTGTVGNQPQHF. The DNA sequence reads TGTGCCAGCAGTCAAACAGGGACGGTCGGCAATCAGCCCCAGCATTTT.